Below, 28 T cell receptor beta chains from the same sample are listed, as sequenced in a study of shared clonotypes between healthy human individuals. Using immunoSEQ multiplex PCR, the repertoire was profiled, and TCRdb retains in-frame clones only, with some absent. The sample holds roughly 1 million clones, 65% to 80% seen once. Sequencing used memory CD4+ T cells sorted from blood. Specified subset: CD45RA-negative fraction. These receptors were taken from a man aged 18 to 35 in good health.

This clone showed up just a few times. The same CDR3 is also encoded by other DNA sequences in this sample. This chain joins TRBV2 and TRBJ1-5, with D hard to call. There are 12 residues in the CDR3. Germline loops: CDR1 SNHLY, CDR2 FYNNEI. V gave up 4 bases and J gave up 3 bases, with 4 bases separating them. The chain's CDR3 is CASSGNNQPQHF. For the CDR3, the DNA is TGTGCCAGCAGTGGAAACAATCAGCCCCAGCATTTT.

The chain is built from TRBV2 and TRBJ2-7; tentatively, D is TRBD1 or TRBD2 (5 bases each). Germline V CDR1 and CDR2: SNHLY, FYNNEI. V was shortened by 6 bases and J by 6 bases, with 21 bases between the two germline ends. The CDR3 sequence is 15 residues long. The CDR3 is CASRAGTDPLGEQYF. Here the CDR3 DNA reads TGTGCCAGCAGAGCCGGGACGGACCCCCTGGGCGAGCAGTACTTC.

V and J are TRBV6-4 and TRBJ2-3, with TRBD2 matching over 7 bases. The junction had 5 bases not matched to a gene; V was cut back by 3 bases and J by 14 bases. The germline V gene has CDR1 MRHNA and CDR2 SNTAGT. The CDR3 covers 11 residues. CDR3 DNA: TGTGCCAGCAGTGAGGGGACTATGCTGTATTTT. Translated: CASSEGTMLYF.

V gene TRBV27 combines with J gene TRBJ2-3, with D uncertain. Trimming shortened V by 7 bases and J by 4 bases, and 12 bases separated the two germline ends. The CDR3 loop spans 13 amino acids. Germline lookup yields CDR1 MNHEY and CDR2 SMNVEV (reference sequence). The CDR3 DNA follows: TGTGCCAGCACTCGTTCCCCCCCAGATACGCAGTATTTT. This encodes CASTRSPPDTQYF.

The CDR3 loop reads CASSLDQGAPEAFF. The CDR3, as DNA: TGCGCCAGCAGCTTGGATCAGGGGGCACCTGAAGCTTTCTTT. The chain uses TRBV5-1 and TRBJ1-1; 8 nucleotides align to TRBD1. The CDR3 has 14 amino acids. CDR1 is SGHRS and CDR2 is YFSETQ in the germline V gene. With V trimmed by 0 bases and J by 6 bases, 4 bases remained unmatched.

The chain employs TRBV30 and TRBJ1-3, with D perhaps matching TRBD1 (5 bases). V dropped 5 bases and J dropped 3 bases, with 17 bases sitting between them. This CDR3 comprises 15 residues. CDR1 GTSNPN and CDR2 SVGIG come from the germline V gene (reference sequence). Here the CDR3 DNA reads TGTGCCTGGGGATACCCCGGGGGAGGTGGAAACACCATATATTTT. It is translated as CAWGYPGGGGNTIYF.

The chain carries TRBV9 and TRBJ2-5; no definite D call. Germline CDR1 SGDLS, CDR2 YYNGEE. Trimming shortened V by 4 bases and J by 0 bases, and 13 bases separated the two germline ends. This CDR3 region has 15 residues. CDR3 region: CASSSGGEYQETQYF. The CDR3 DNA reads as TGTGCCAGCAGCTCAGGCGGAGAGTACCAAGAGACCCAGTACTTC.

The chain joins TRBV6-1 to TRBJ1-6, with TRBD1 as a possible D gene (6 bases). This CDR3 is built from 14 residues. In germline, CDR1 is MNHNS, CDR2 SASEGT. V lost 7 bases, J lost 7 bases, and 14 bases lay in between. The CDR3 loop reads CASNQQRGNSPLHF. The CDR3, as DNA: TGTGCCAGCAATCAACAGAGGGGGAATTCACCCCTCCACTTT.

The rearrangement links TRBV7-6 to TRBJ2-1, with unresolved D. CDR1 is SGHVS, CDR2 FNYEAQ, per germline. The CDR3 contains 17 residues. V shed 4 bases and J shed 0 bases, with 16 bases lying between them. CDR3 bases: TGTGCCAGCAGCTCCCTACCGGCGGCTAGCTCCTACAATGAGCAGTTCTTC. Encoded protein: CASSSLPAASSYNEQFF.

This clone has more than one count but fewer than ten. The chain recombines TRBV12-2 with TRBJ2-2; TRBD1, the table's D call, was not compared with the DNA. TRBV12-2 is given as a pseudogene. The CDR3 extends over 18 amino acids. CDR3 region: CASRLGSQGAGNTGELFF. In nucleotides, the CDR3 is TGTGCAAGTCGCTTAGGGAGTCAGGGGGCCGGCAACACCGGGGAGCTGTTTTTT.

This clone was counted many times. Other DNA sequences in the same sample also yield this CDR3. The rearrangement links TRBV5-1 to TRBJ2-7; 8 positions match TRBD1. This CDR3 is built from 14 residues. Per the germline V gene, CDR1 is SGHRS and CDR2 is YFSETQ. Trimming removed 0 bases from V and 2 bases from J; junction bases left unmatched: 1. In DNA, the CDR3 is TGCGCCAGCAGCTTGGGGACAGGGACCTACGAGCAGTACTTC. It translates to CASSLGTGTYEQYF.

The chain combines TRBV2 with TRBJ2-1; D gene uncertain. The CDR3 extends over 13 amino acids. Germline-derived CDR1 and CDR2 are SNHLY and FYNNEI. V dropped 4 bases and J dropped 4 bases, with 8 bases sitting between them. CDR3 loop: CASSVLSYNEQFF. CDR3 in DNA: TGTGCCAGCAGTGTATTGAGTTACAATGAGCAGTTCTTC.

Of note for this clone: Other DNA sequences from this sample encode an identical CDR3 as well. This chain joins TRBV5-1 and TRBJ2-3; 7 bases are shared with TRBD2. The J segment lost 6 bases and the V segment lost 0 bases, leaving 4 bases of the junction unmatched. This CDR3 spans 14 amino acids. In germline, CDR1 is SGHRS, CDR2 YFSETQ. Written as DNA, the CDR3 is TGCGCCAGCAGCTTGGACCGGGGGGTCGATACGCAGTATTTT. It translates to CASSLDRGVDTQYF.

The J gene is TRBJ2-5, the V gene TRBV15; TRBD2 might be the D (6 bases). CDR3 length: 15 amino acids. Germline V gene data show CDR1 as LNHNV and CDR2 as YYDKDF (reference sequence). With 2 bases removed from V and 2 bases from J, the gap between germline ends came to 12 bases. The CDR3: CATSRQAGPQETQYF. CDR3 DNA sequence: TGTGCCACCAGCAGACAAGCGGGCCCACAAGAGACCCAGTACTTC.

Only a few counts were recorded for this clone. This sequence joins TRBV11-2 and TRBJ1-6, with no clear D. The V end lost 0 bases, the J end lost 4 bases, and 4 bases lay between the germline ends. The CDR3 runs 14 residues. Germline CDR1 reads SGHAT; CDR2 reads FQNNGV. The CDR3 bases are TGTGCCAGCAGCTTAGACGGTTATAATTCACCCCTCCACTTT. Its translation: CASSLDGYNSPLHF.

This chain connects TRBV18 to TRBJ1-4; a weak D match, TRBD1 (5 bases). V dropped 3 bases and J dropped 8 bases, with 10 bases sitting between them. CDR1 KGHSH and CDR2 LQKENI come from the germline V gene. The CDR3 spans 13 residues. The CDR3 is CASSPRRGEKLFF. CDR3 nucleotides: TGTGCCAGCTCACCCCGGCGGGGGGAAAAACTGTTTTTT.

This chain links TRBV4-1 with TRBJ2-5; 14 nucleotides match TRBD2. The germline V gene has CDR1 MGHRA and CDR2 YSYEKL. The J segment lost 0 bases and the V segment lost 3 bases, leaving 12 bases of the junction unmatched. CDR3 size: 20 residues. DNA of the CDR3: TGCGCCAGCAGCCAGAGGGGATGGACTAGCGGGGGGACATACCAAGAGACCCAGTACTTC. Amino acids: CASSQRGWTSGGTYQETQYF.

This chain connects TRBV6-5 to TRBJ1-6; D is ambiguous. CDR1 is MNHEY and CDR2 is SVGAGI in the germline V gene. The length of the CDR3 is 12 residues. The V end was cut by 4 bases, the J end by 12 bases, with 10 bases between. CDR3 DNA: TGTGCCAGCAGTTTCCTAAGCCTACCCCTCCACTTT. Translated, it gives CASSFLSLPLHF.

The CDR3 protein is CASSLKGFGNQPQHF. DNA for the CDR3: TGTGCCAGCAGCTTGAAAGGGTTTGGCAATCAGCCCCAGCATTTT. This chain links TRBV5-6 with TRBJ1-5; D is ambiguous. The CDR3 runs to 15 residues. Per germline, CDR1 SGHDT and CDR2 YYEEEE. Deletions cut 1 base from V and 2 bases from J, with 10 bases between.

The rearrangement uses TRBV1 and TRBJ2-7; the table's D gene call, TRBD1, was not cross checked with the DNA. TRBV1 is shown as a pseudogene. The length of the CDR3 is 15 residues. The CDR3 here is CTSSHNRPSSYEQYF. The CDR3 region has the DNA TGCACCAGCAGCCATAACAGACCGTCCTCCTACGAGCAGTACTTC.

This chain uses TRBV14 with TRBJ2-7; a possible D gene is TRBD2 (5 bases). The CDR3 runs to 15 residues. Germline values: CDR1 SGHDN, CDR2 FVKESK. V lost 5 bases and J lost 4, with 18 bases in between. This CDR3 reads CASSSLGLTAYEQYF. CDR3 coding DNA: TGTGCCAGCAGCTCCCTCGGACTGACCGCTTACGAGCAGTACTTC.

The CDR3: CASSTTGAGNTIYF. The CDR3 DNA is TGTGCCAGCAGCACAACAGGGGCTGGAAACACCATATATTTT. The V and J genes are TRBV9 and TRBJ1-3; 7 nucleotides align to TRBD1. The V gene end was trimmed by 4 bases and the J gene end by 2 bases; junction bases not matched to a gene: 3. CDR1 is SGDLS, CDR2 YYNGEE, per germline. The CDR3 is 14 amino acids.

The gene calls are TRBV28 and TRBJ2-3, with TRBD2 as a possible D gene (5 bases). V was clipped by 4 bases and J by 2 bases, with 13 bases between them. The CDR3 runs to 15 residues. Germline V CDR1 and CDR2: MDHEN, SYDVKM. The CDR3 is CASSSGTGNTDTQYF. CDR3 DNA sequence: TGTGCCAGCAGTTCAGGTACGGGGAACACAGATACGCAGTATTTT.

The rearrangement links TRBV5-4 to TRBJ2-3, with 8 bases lining up with TRBD2. CDR3 length equals 14 residues. The germline V gene has CDR1 SGHNT and CDR2 YYREEE (reference sequence). The ends lost 4 bases at V and 6 bases at J; junction bases unmatched: 7. The DNA for the CDR3 is TGTGCCAGCAGCCCCTTAGCGGGATCGGATACGCAGTATTTT. It specifies CASSPLAGSDTQYF.

This clone has a single count. The CDR3 protein is CASSLGKSNSPLHF. In DNA, the CDR3 is TGTGCCAGCAGCTTAGGCAAATCGAATTCACCCCTCCACTTT. The chain combines TRBV11-2 with TRBJ1-6; no definite D call. The CDR3 has 14 amino acids. Germline V CDR1 and CDR2: SGHAT, FQNNGV. The V gene lost 1 base and the J gene lost 7 bases, with 8 bases spanning the gap.

The V call is TRBV2, the J call TRBJ1-1; a possible D gene is TRBD1 (6 bases). V lost 5 bases and J lost 1, with 17 bases in between. Germline CDR1 is SNHLY and CDR2 is FYNNEI. The CDR3 length is 16 residues. The CDR3 DNA is TGTGCCAGCAGTTTAAGGGGGTCGGACGGGAACACTGAAGCTTTCTTT. Translated: CASSLRGSDGNTEAFF.

The chain uses TRBV7-9 and TRBJ2-1; D is unclear. In germline, CDR1 is SEHNR, CDR2 FQNEAQ (reference sequence). V lost 4 bases, J lost 14 bases, and 12 bases lay in between. The CDR3 covers 11 residues. DNA for the CDR3: TGTGCCAGCAGCTCCGGACGTCGGGAGTTCTTC. Its translation is CASSSGRREFF. Full variable domain (outside the CDR3, taken from reference TRBV7-9 and TRBJ2-1): DTGVSQNPRHKITKRGQNVTFRCDPISEHNRLYWYRQTLGQGPEFLTYFQNEAQLEKSRLLSDRFSAERPKGSFSTLEIQRTEQGDSAMYLCASSSGRREFFGPGTRLTVL.

This clone appeared a few times. V gene TRBV5-1 combines with J gene TRBJ2-5; TRBD2 matches 9 bases. CDR3 length: 14 amino acids. Germline values: CDR1 SGHRS, CDR2 YFSETQ. The junction had 6 bases not matched to a gene; V was cut back by 6 bases and J by 3 bases. The CDR3 region has the DNA TGCGCCAGCACTCTGGGACTAGCTAAAGAGACCCAGTACTTC. It yields the protein CASTLGLAKETQYF.